A selection of T cell receptor beta chains follows, all from one sample in a study of PD-L1 blockade in urothelial cancer. Clones were read by immunoSEQ multiplex PCR, and TCRdb kept only the in-frame ones, dropping some. The sample has around 70,000 clones, 84% seen once. The input for sequencing was PBMCs, taken around atezolizumab (anti-PD-L1) treatment. These TCRs come from a woman aged 70-85 years with urothelial cancer. Each CDR3 is given with its conserved first and last residue. Fields, in order: clone size, J gene, V gene, D gene, CDR3 DNA, CDR3 protein. The D gene is left open where the match is weak. Size values are once, few and many counts, or a class for expanded clones, and some rows have none.

.	TRBJ1-1	TRBV6-1	.	TGTGCCAGCAGAAGGGGCGAGAACACTGAAGCTTTCTTT	CASRRGENTEAFF
.	TRBJ2-1	TRBV10-3	.	TGTGCCATCAGTGACTCCGGGTACAATGAGCAGTTCTTC	CAISDSGYNEQFF
.	TRBJ1-6	TRBV6-1	.	TGTGCCAGCAGTGATGTCTACCTCAATTCACCCCTCCACTTT	CASSDVYLNSPLHF
.	TRBJ2-3	TRBV5-4	TRBD2	TGTGCCAGCAGCTTGTTAGCGGGGACCGCTAGCACAGATACGCAGTATTTT	CASSLLAGTASTDTQYF
.	TRBJ2-7	TRBV7-3	TRBD2	TGTGCCAGCAGCCCGGGACTAGCGGGAGTGGGCGAGCAGTACTTC	CASSPGLAGVGEQYF
.	TRBJ2-3	TRBV2	.	TGTGCCAGCACTTCCGGGACTCTTAGCACAGATACGCAGTATTTT	CASTSGTLSTDTQYF
once	TRBJ2-7	TRBV2	TRBD1	TGTGCCAGCAGACCCCCCCGGACAGGGTCGAGCTCCTACGAGCAGTACTTC	CASRPPRTGSSSYEQYF
.	TRBJ1-2	TRBV19	.	TGTGCCAGTAGGAACAGGGACCTCTATGGCTACACCTTC	CASRNRDLYGYTF
once	TRBJ2-7	TRBV9	.	TGTGCCAGCAGCGTATTTCCGGGGGCCTACGAGCAGTACTTC	CASSVFPGAYEQYF
.	TRBJ2-2	TRBV19	TRBD1	TGTGCCAGCCGTGACAGGGAGACCGGGGAGCTGTTTTTT	CASRDRETGELFF
.	TRBJ1-2	TRBV10-3	TRBD1	TGTGCCATCAGTGAGTCAGACCAGGGGGCGCGGGGCTACACCTTC	CAISESDQGARGYTF
few	TRBJ1-2	TRBV18	.	TGTGCCAGCTCACAATCAGCGGGGGGAGACTATGGCTACACCTTC	CASSQSAGGDYGYTF
.	TRBJ2-3	TRBV5-1	TRBD1	TGCGCCAGCAGCTCGTTGACAGGGGGCGCCGGCACAGATACGCAGTATTTT	CASSSLTGGAGTDTQYF
.	TRBJ2-7	TRBV5-4	.	TGTGCCAGCAGCTTGGCGGGGAAGTCCTACGAGCAGTACTTC	CASSLAGKSYEQYF
.	TRBJ2-2	TRBV18	.	TGTGCCAGCTCACCAGCACCTTCGAGTAGCGTTACCGGGGAGCTGTTTTTT	CASSPAPSSSVTGELFF
.	TRBJ2-1	TRBV18	TRBD1	TGTGCCAGCTCACCAGCCTTATCAGGACAGGCTGGGCAGTTCTTC	CASSPALSGQAGQFF
.	TRBJ1-4	TRBV19	.	TGTGCCAGTAGTATTCCCAGGGCAAGTGAAAAACTGTTTTTT	CASSIPRASEKLFF
once	TRBJ2-2	TRBV7-2	TRBD1	TGTGCCAGCAGCTTAGTCGGCAGGGGGACGACCGGGGAGCTGTTTTTT	CASSLVGRGTTGELFF
.	TRBJ2-2	TRBV4-2	TRBD2	TGTGCCAGCAGCCAAGCCGGGACTATCAACACCGGGGAGCTGTTTTTT	CASSQAGTINTGELFF
few	TRBJ1-6	TRBV2	TRBD1	TGTGCCAGCAGTGGCGACAGGGGGTTTTCACCCCTCCACTTT	CASSGDRGFSPLHF
.	TRBJ2-1	TRBV11-2	TRBD2	TGTGCCAGCAGTCGGGACTACTGGTTTAATGAGCAGTTCTTC	CASSRDYWFNEQFF
.	TRBJ2-2	TRBV27	TRBD2	TGTGCCAGCAGTGGAGTAGCGGGAGTCGGCACCGGGGAGCTGTTTTTT	CASSGVAGVGTGELFF
few	TRBJ1-4	TRBV19	.	TGTGCCAGTAGTATCACAGGATCTAATGAAAAACTGTTTTTT	CASSITGSNEKLFF
.	TRBJ2-7	TRBV5-1	TRBD2	TGCGCCAGCAGCTTGGGACTAGCGGGAGGGCCAGACGAGCAGTACTTC	CASSLGLAGGPDEQYF
once	TRBJ2-2	TRBV1	.	TGCACCAGCAGCCGTATAGCGGGGGAACACCGGGGAGCTGTTTTT	CTSSRIAGEHRGAVF
few	TRBJ1-1	TRBV5-1	.	TGCGCCAGCAGCTTGGGACTGGGGCTGAACACTGAAGCTTTCTTT	CASSLGLGLNTEAFF
.	TRBJ2-4	TRBV29-1	TRBD1	TGCAGCGTTGAAGGCGGGACAGGGAGGGACATTCAGTACTTC	CSVEGGTGRDIQYF
.	TRBJ2-7	TRBV5-4	.	TGTGCCAGCAGCGGAGGGGACCGAGCCTACGAGCAGTACTTC	CASSGGDRAYEQYF
.	TRBJ2-6	TRBV5-6	TRBD1	TGTGCCAGCAGCCCCCGGGACAGGGCCACCTCCTCTGGGGCCAACGTCCTGACTTTC	CASSPRDRATSSGANVLTF
.	TRBJ1-4	TRBV27	TRBD1	TGTGCCAGCAGGACAGGGGGCCGGAATGAAAAACTGTTTTTT	CASRTGGRNEKLFF
.	TRBJ1-1	TRBV19	TRBD1	TGTGCCAGTAGGTCACAGGGGGCCCCTGAAGCTTTCTTT	CASRSQGAPEAFF
once	TRBJ2-3	TRBV9	.	TGTGCCAGCAGCGTACAGGGGTCGATTACCACAGATACGCAGTATTTT	CASSVQGSITTDTQYF
.	TRBJ2-7	TRBV30	.	TGTGCCGGGGGGTGGTGGCAGGCGTCCTACGAGCAGTACTTC	CAGGWWQASYEQYF
.	TRBJ1-5	TRBV18	.	TGTGCCAGCTCACCACGCGATCCGACAGATTATAGCAATCAGCCCCAGCATTTT	CASSPRDPTDYSNQPQHF
few	TRBJ2-3	TRBV15	TRBD2	TGTGCCACCAGCAGAGATCGCGCTAGCGGGCCTAGCACAGATACGCAGTATTTT	CATSRDRASGPSTDTQYF
.	TRBJ2-4	TRBV4-1	.	TGCGCCAGCAGCCAAGGTCCCGAGGGAGGACTGACCAAAAACATTCAGTACTTC	CASSQGPEGGLTKNIQYF
.	TRBJ2-7	TRBV29-1	.	TGCAGCGTTGAAGATATCGCAGGAAACTACGAGCAGTACTTC	CSVEDIAGNYEQYF
.	TRBJ2-3	TRBV9	TRBD2	TGTGCCAGCAGCCAGACTAGCGGCCTAAGCACAGATACGCAGTATTTT	CASSQTSGLSTDTQYF
.	TRBJ2-3	TRBV18	.	TGTGCCAGCTCACCCCTCGGGAGCGAAACAGATACGCAGTATTTT	CASSPLGSETDTQYF
.	TRBJ1-2	TRBV2	TRBD1	TGTGCCAGCAGTGACAGGGGGCGCGGCTATGGCTACACCTTC	CASSDRGRGYGYTF
.	TRBJ2-2	TRBV19	.	TGTGCCAGTAGTATGGGCCACAACACCGGGGAGCTGTTTTTT	CASSMGHNTGELFF
.	TRBJ2-1	TRBV5-1	TRBD2	TGCGCCAGCAGCTTGTCCACCGAAGCGGGAGGGCGTGTTGAGCAGTTCTTC	CASSLSTEAGGRVEQFF
.	TRBJ2-2	TRBV7-9	.	TGTGCCAGCAGCTTAGCGCTTACTAGAGAGCTCTCCGGGGAGCTGTTTTTT	CASSLALTRELSGELFF
.	TRBJ2-1	TRBV11-2	TRBD2	TGTGCCAGCAGCTCTGGACTAGCGACTTACAATGAGCAGTTCTTC	CASSSGLATYNEQFF
.	TRBJ2-1	TRBV6-5	TRBD1	TGTGCCAGCAGTTACGCGACAGGGTGGGATGAGCAGTTCTTC	CASSYATGWDEQFF
.	TRBJ2-7	TRBV7-2	.	TGTGCCAGCAGGGAGGACAGAAGAGGCGAGCAGTACTTC	CASREDRRGEQYF
.	TRBJ2-7	TRBV6-1	TRBD1	TGTGCCAGCTCGTGGGACAGGGGCTACGAGCAGTACTTC	CASSWDRGYEQYF